This T cell receptor beta chain was captured by sequencing in a study of cytotoxic CD8 clonotypes in ibrutinib-treated CLL. Study context: Among patients, about 25 responded partially and 2 completely; some 15 then stayed remitted and 12 progressed after median about 68 months.

Depth targeted 1 in 200,000 to 1 in 1 million T cells, averaging around 10x coverage per clonotype. Libraries were prepared by immunoSEQ multiplex PCR; TCRdb keeps only in-frame clonotypes and omits some of them. Of roughly 49,000 clones in the sample, approximately 82% are singletons; the top ten hold about a fifth. The study's findings and limits: Higher clonality was seen at ibrutinib response and a return toward baseline at progression. Starting clonality was above that of age-matched healthy donors and tracked circulating CD8+ T-cell counts.

Note on this clone: Its cognate antigen is unknown.

The origin of this receptor is a human donor with chronic lymphocytic leukemia. The sequencing used PBMCs, collected after 24 months of ibrutinib treatment.

This CDR3 is CASSPPAGVMNTEAFF. CDR3 bases: TGTGCCAGCTCACCACCGGCCGGGGTAATGAACACTGAAGCTTTCTTT. The V and J genes are TRBV18 and TRBJ1-1; D call uncertain. From germline, CDR1 is KGHSH and CDR2 LQKENI. Trimming took 0 bases from V and 0 from J, leaving 11 bases between them. This CDR3 is built from 16 residues.